This T cell receptor beta chain was sequenced in a study of OX40 agonist ivuxolimab in advanced cancers. Study information: Intravenous ivuxolimab was administered to patients every 2 weeks at 0.01 to 10 mg/kg. Broader study findings: In general, CD8+ T cells held more expanded clones than CD4+ did, on average. Researchers did not determine the expanded peripheral T cells' antigen specificity.

V lost 2 bases to trimming and J lost 4 bases, with 17 bases between them. The CDR3 runs to 16 residues. The germline V gene has CDR1 SGDLS and CDR2 YYNGEE. Profiled with immunoSEQ multiplex PCR; TCRdb holds only in-frame clones, not every one. The top ten clones hold 15% to 20% of a sample with roughly 18,000 clones, about 67% of them seen once. A remark on this clone: The antigen remains unidentified.

The TCR comes from an adult with an advanced solid tumor such as melanoma, head and neck, liver or kidney cancer. The specimen comprised CD4+ or CD8+ T cells sorted from blood, sampled in a trial of the OX40 agonist ivuxolimab. The chain is built from TRBV9 and TRBJ2-3, with D perhaps TRBD1 or TRBD2 (5 bases each). CDR3 amino acids: CASSVGASVRADTQYF. CDR3 DNA: TGTGCCAGCAGCGTCGGGGCCTCGGTGAGGGCAGATACGCAGTATTTT. Using reference TRBV9 and TRBJ2-3 for the parts outside the CDR3, the full variable domain is DSGVTQTPKHLITATGQRVTLRCSPRSGDLSVYWYQQSLDQGLQFLIQYYNGEERAKGNILERFSAQQFPDLHSELNLSSLELGDSALYFCASSVGASVRADTQYFGPGTRLTVL.